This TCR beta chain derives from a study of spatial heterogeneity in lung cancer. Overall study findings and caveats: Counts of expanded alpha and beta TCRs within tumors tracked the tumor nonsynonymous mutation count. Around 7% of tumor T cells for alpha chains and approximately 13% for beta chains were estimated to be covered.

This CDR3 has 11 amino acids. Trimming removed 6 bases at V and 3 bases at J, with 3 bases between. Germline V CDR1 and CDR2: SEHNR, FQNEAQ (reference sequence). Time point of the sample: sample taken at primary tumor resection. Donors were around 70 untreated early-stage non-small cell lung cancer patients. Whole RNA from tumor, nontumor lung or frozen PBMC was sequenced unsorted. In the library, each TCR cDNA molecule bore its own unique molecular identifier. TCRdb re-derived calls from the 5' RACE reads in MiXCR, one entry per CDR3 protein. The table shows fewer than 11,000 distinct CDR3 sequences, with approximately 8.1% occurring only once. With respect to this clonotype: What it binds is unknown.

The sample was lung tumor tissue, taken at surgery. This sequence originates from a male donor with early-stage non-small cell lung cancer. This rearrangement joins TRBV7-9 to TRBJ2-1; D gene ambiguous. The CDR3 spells CASRLYNEQFF. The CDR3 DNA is TGTGCCAGCAGACTCTACAATGAGCAGTTCTTC.